The 20 T cell receptor beta chains listed next were all sequenced from one sample in a study of blood T cell repertoires in COVID-19. Sequenced by immunoSEQ multiplex PCR; TCRdb stores in-frame clones only, minus some. Of roughly 230,000 clones detected, 83% appear once; the ten largest clones hold about 8%. Source material: peripheral blood. These receptors were taken from a woman in her 50s with acute or convalescent COVID-19.

The chain combines TRBV28 with TRBJ2-5; TRBD2 matches at 7 bases. There are 15 residues in the CDR3. CDR1 and CDR2 (germline): MDHEN, SYDVKM. Losses at the gene ends were 5 bases for V and 2 bases for J; bases not matched to a gene: 8. Here the CDR3 reads CASSPLAGTQETQYF. The CDR3 nucleotides are TGTGCCAGCAGTCCCTTAGCGGGCACACAAGAGACCCAGTACTTC.

The chain joins TRBV7-9 to TRBJ1-2; D not resolved. Germline assignment: CDR1 SEHNR and CDR2 FQNEAQ (reference sequence). This CDR3 has 13 residues. V was shortened by 4 bases and J by 8 bases, with 14 bases between the two germline ends. CDR3 residues: CASSSTEGGGYTF. In DNA form, the CDR3 reads TGTGCCAGCAGCTCAACCGAGGGAGGGGGCTACACCTTC.

This clone has just a few counts. This chain uses TRBV28 with TRBJ2-3; 11 nucleotides align to TRBD2. The CDR3 is 19 amino acids. Trimming cost V 5 bases and J 0 bases; bases outside gene matches: 13. Germline loops: CDR1 MDHEN, CDR2 SYDVKM. The CDR3 sequence: CASSPGTSGPLSSTDTQYF. The DNA of the CDR3 is TGTGCCAGCAGTCCAGGGACTAGCGGACCACTTTCTAGCACAGATACGCAGTATTTT.

The J gene is TRBJ2-7, the V gene TRBV3-1 (or the pseudogene TRBV3-2); D is possibly TRBD1 (6 bases). Trimming stripped 0 bases from V and 5 bases from J, with 11 bases between. Looked up from germline, CDR1 is LGHDT and CDR2 is YNNKEL (reference sequence). The CDR3 loop spans 14 amino acids. DNA for the CDR3: TGTGCCAGCAGCCAAGACTACAGGGTGGACGAGCAGTACTTC. This gives the protein CASSQDYRVDEQYF.

The chain is built from TRBV6-5 and TRBJ1-4; D remains unclear. Deletions cut 4 bases from V and 10 bases from J, with 16 bases between. CDR1 MNHEY and CDR2 SVGAGI come from the germline V gene. This CDR3 comprises 14 residues. The CDR3 reads CASSSGFDSGKLFF. The CDR3 nucleotides are TGTGCCAGCAGTTCCGGTTTTGATAGCGGAAAACTGTTTTTT.

This chain links TRBV29-1 with TRBJ2-1; weak D call: TRBD2 (7 bases). Germline V gene sequence: CDR1 SQVTM, CDR2 ANQGSEA. This CDR3 has 13 amino acids. V was trimmed by 8 bases and J by 8 bases, leaving 19 bases between them. Here the CDR3 DNA reads TGCAGCCTCCGTGATGGGGGGGCCCATGAGCAGTTCTTC. It yields the protein CSLRDGGAHEQFF.

The chain carries TRBV7-2 and TRBJ2-7; the match to TRBD2 covers 9 bases. Unmatched junction bases numbered 7, after V lost 4 bases and J lost 3 bases. Germline values: CDR1 SGHTA, CDR2 FQGNSA. The CDR3 loop spans 15 amino acids. The DNA of the CDR3 is TGTGCCAGCAGCTCCTATAGCGGGAGCCTCTACGAGCAGTACTTC. Encoded protein: CASSSYSGSLYEQYF.

V usage is TRBV2 and J usage is TRBJ2-3; 9 bases fit TRBD2. Trimming cost V 5 bases and J 5 bases; bases outside gene matches: 14. This CDR3 comprises 17 residues. The germline CDR1 and CDR2 sequences are SNHLY and FYNNEI. The CDR3 protein is CASSQWTIAGEGDTQYF. The DNA of the CDR3 is TGTGCCAGCAGTCAATGGACTATAGCGGGGGAGGGAGATACGCAGTATTTT.

The J gene is TRBJ1-3, the V gene TRBV7-3; 8 nucleotides match TRBD1. This CDR3 comprises 13 residues. J was trimmed by 4 bases and V by 5 bases; bases with no gene match: 1. Germline CDR1 is SGHTA and CDR2 is FQGTGA. The CDR3 nucleotides are TGTGCCAGCAGCCCAGGGGGCGGAAACACCATATATTTT. This codes for CASSPGGGNTIYF.

V is TRBV19 and J is TRBJ1-1; the match to TRBD1 covers 7 bases. The CDR3 sequence is 13 residues long. Germline V gene data show CDR1 as LNHDA and CDR2 as SQIVND (reference sequence). V was clipped by 10 bases and J by 3 bases; unmatched bases: 8. The CDR3 spells CATRQGRDTEAFF. CDR3 sequence (DNA): TGTGCCACCCGACAGGGAAGGGACACTGAAGCTTTCTTT.

In this sample, this clone turned up a few times. This chain links TRBV4-3 with TRBJ2-7; possible D gene TRBD1, 8 bases. The CDR3 totals 16 residues. Trimming took off 3 bases at V and 1 base at J, with 16 bases between the two ends. From germline, CDR1 is LGHNA and CDR2 YSLEER. CDR3 sequence: CASSHSGTGESYEQYF. The DNA of the CDR3 is TGCGCCAGCAGCCACAGCGGGACAGGCGAGTCCTACGAGCAGTACTTC.

Note on this clone: A junction boundary mismatches the germline segment, possibly from a read error. Different DNA sequences within this sample yield the same CDR3. This chain uses TRBV7-9 with TRBJ2-2, with D unclear. The CDR3 has 15 amino acids. Looked up from germline, CDR1 is SEHNR and CDR2 is FQNEAQ (reference sequence). This CDR3 is CASSFLDSSTGELFF. Written as DNA, the CDR3 is TGTGCTAGCAGCTTTCTCGACTCATCTACCGGGGAGCTGTTTTTT.

This rearrangement joins TRBV11-3 to TRBJ2-1; TRBD2 might be the D (5 bases). Trimming removed 4 bases at V and 5 bases at J, with 21 bases between. Looked up from germline, CDR1 is SGHNT and CDR2 is YENEEA. This CDR3 contains 17 residues. DNA of the CDR3: TGTGCCAGCAGCTATGATGCGCCTAGCCATGAGGACAATGAGCAGTTCTTC. Its protein product is CASSYDAPSHEDNEQFF.

This chain links TRBV27 with TRBJ2-1; 8 nucleotides agree with TRBD1. The CDR3 totals 17 residues. Germline CDR1 MNHEY, CDR2 SMNVEV (reference sequence). Trimming removed 5 bases from V and 0 bases from J; junction bases left unmatched: 9. The CDR3 spells CASSRTGSILSYNEQFF. Here the CDR3 DNA reads TGTGCCAGCAGTAGGACAGGGTCTATCCTCTCCTACAATGAGCAGTTCTTC.

The chain combines TRBV30 with TRBJ1-4; the match to TRBD1 covers 7 bases. The germline V gene encodes CDR1 GTSNPN and CDR2 SVGIG (reference sequence). V was clipped by 2 bases and J by 4 bases; unmatched bases: 7. This CDR3 spans 15 amino acids. CDR3 nucleotide sequence: TGTGCCTGGAGTCTGAGGGGGCAAGTTAATGAAAAACTGTTTTTT. This translates into CAWSLRGQVNEKLFF.

This chain connects TRBV27 to TRBJ2-1, with 10 bases aligning to TRBD2. J was trimmed by 6 bases and V by 2 bases; bases with no gene match: 4. This CDR3 spans 15 amino acids. Per the germline V gene, CDR1 is MNHEY and CDR2 is SMNVEV (reference sequence). CDR3 sequence reads: CASSLLAGVVNEQFF. Written as DNA, the CDR3 is TGTGCCAGCAGTTTACTAGCGGGAGTGGTCAATGAGCAGTTCTTC.

This clone was found once. V and J are TRBV19 and TRBJ1-1; D is possibly TRBD1 (6 bases). Germline lookup yields CDR1 LNHDA and CDR2 SQIVND (reference sequence). The length of the CDR3 is 16 residues. V lost 4 bases and J lost 0, with 15 bases in between. The CDR3 region has the DNA TGTGCCAGTAGTACGTCAGGGGTAGCCATGAACACTGAAGCTTTCTTT. This encodes CASSTSGVAMNTEAFF.

V usage is TRBV7-2 and J usage is TRBJ2-5, with D tentatively TRBD2 (6 bases). Trimming stripped 4 bases from V and 2 bases from J, with 8 bases between. There are 13 residues in the CDR3. Germline CDR1 and CDR2: SGHTA and FQGNSA. The CDR3 nucleotides read TGTGCCAGCAGCTCCGGGACTCAAGAGACCCAGTACTTC. It codes for CASSSGTQETQYF.

This chain links TRBV7-2 with TRBJ2-1; D remains ambiguous. Trimming removed 1 base from V and 2 bases from J, with 9 bases in between. Germline loops: CDR1 SGHTA, CDR2 FQGNSA. This CDR3 has 15 amino acids. CDR3 loop: CASSLGGTAYNEQFF. CDR3 DNA: TGTGCCAGCAGCTTAGGCGGAACCGCCTACAATGAGCAGTTCTTC.

This clone was recorded only once. The chain uses TRBV11-3 and TRBJ2-1, with a possible D match to TRBD2 (5 bases). Trimming took 1 base from V and 9 from J, leaving 7 bases between them. CDR1 is SGHNT and CDR2 is YENEEA in the germline V gene. The CDR3 length is 12 residues. CDR3 in DNA: TGTGCCAGCAGCTTAGGAGGGTCTGAGCAGTTCTTC. Translated, it gives CASSLGGSEQFF.